This T cell receptor beta chain was sequenced for a study of metastatic and nonmetastatic thyroid tumors. Turning to the study itself: It was across blood and tumor or nodule tissue from malignant and benign thyroid patients that repertoires were compared. Overall study findings and caveats: Malignant tumors reportedly showed significantly higher TCR beta diversity than benign nodules in both blood and tumor.

Per the study methods: Between-group CDR3 differences, defined by clinicopathological status, yielded a distant-metastasis classifier for papillary thyroid cancer. TCRdb re-processed the PCR reads through MiXCR. None of the V and J calls come from the authors' own analysis; TCRdb made them. The repertoire holds about 5,800 clones, with around 19% as singletons. Germline V lookup: CDR1 LGHDT, CDR2 YNNKEL (reference sequence). The CDR3 sequence is 12 residues long. All patients were untreated before thyroid surgery. This clone was counted many times. Its antigen is unknown. A junction end diverges from the germline sequence, so it may reflect a read error. The identical CDR3 is also encoded by other nucleotide sequences in the sample.

Sequencing was done on a sample of adjacent normal tissue. The sequence derives from a female donor with papillary thyroid cancer or a benign thyroid nodule (not recorded which). Some clones in this sample may be carry-over from other donors' samples. V usage is TRBV3-1 and J usage is TRBJ1-1, with unresolved D. CDR3 in DNA: TGTGCCAGCAGCCTTAGTAACACTGAAGCTTTCTTC. It codes for CASSLSNTEAFF.